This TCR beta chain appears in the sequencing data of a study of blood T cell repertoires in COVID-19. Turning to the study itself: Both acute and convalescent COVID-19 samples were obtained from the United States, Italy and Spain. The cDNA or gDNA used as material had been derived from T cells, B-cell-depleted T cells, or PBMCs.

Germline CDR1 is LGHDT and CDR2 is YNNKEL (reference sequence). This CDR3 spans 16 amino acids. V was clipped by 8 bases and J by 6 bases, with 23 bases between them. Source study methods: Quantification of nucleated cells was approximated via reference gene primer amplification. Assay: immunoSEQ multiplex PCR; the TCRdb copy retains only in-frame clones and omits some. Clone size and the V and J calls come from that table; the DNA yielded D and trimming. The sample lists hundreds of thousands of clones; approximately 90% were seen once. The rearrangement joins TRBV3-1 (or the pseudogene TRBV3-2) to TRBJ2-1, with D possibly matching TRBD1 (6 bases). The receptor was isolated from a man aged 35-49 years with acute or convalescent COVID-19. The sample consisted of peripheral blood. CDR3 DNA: TGTGCCAGCGGGTCGTTGGGCAGATTCAGGGGCAATGAGCAGTTCTTC. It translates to CASGSLGRFRGNEQFF.